Described below is a single T cell receptor (beta chain) sequence and its context. As processed by the authors: It was from reference gene primer amplification that nucleated cell counts were estimated. The method was immunoSEQ multiplex PCR; TCRdb's version includes in-frame clones alone and lacks a portion of them. The DNA gave D and trimming, while V, J and clone size come from that table. The data hold around 86,000 clones, with more than 75% observed a single time. This record belongs to a study of blood T cell repertoires in COVID-19. About the research overall: Collection of acute and convalescent COVID-19 samples took place in the United States, Italy and Spain. T cells, B-cell-depleted T cells, or PBMCs supplied cDNA or gDNA.

J lost 2 bases, V lost 5 bases, and 9 bases had no gene match. The CDR3 contains 16 residues. Germline-derived CDR1 and CDR2 are SGHTA and FQGTGA. V and J are TRBV7-3 and TRBJ2-3, with 8 bases fitting TRBD1. The receptor comes from a woman aged 80 or over with acute or convalescent COVID-19. Sequenced material: peripheral blood. CDR3 amino acids: CASSKKQGVNTDTQYF. In DNA form, the CDR3 reads TGTGCCAGCAGCAAAAAACAGGGGGTCAACACAGATACGCAGTATTTT.